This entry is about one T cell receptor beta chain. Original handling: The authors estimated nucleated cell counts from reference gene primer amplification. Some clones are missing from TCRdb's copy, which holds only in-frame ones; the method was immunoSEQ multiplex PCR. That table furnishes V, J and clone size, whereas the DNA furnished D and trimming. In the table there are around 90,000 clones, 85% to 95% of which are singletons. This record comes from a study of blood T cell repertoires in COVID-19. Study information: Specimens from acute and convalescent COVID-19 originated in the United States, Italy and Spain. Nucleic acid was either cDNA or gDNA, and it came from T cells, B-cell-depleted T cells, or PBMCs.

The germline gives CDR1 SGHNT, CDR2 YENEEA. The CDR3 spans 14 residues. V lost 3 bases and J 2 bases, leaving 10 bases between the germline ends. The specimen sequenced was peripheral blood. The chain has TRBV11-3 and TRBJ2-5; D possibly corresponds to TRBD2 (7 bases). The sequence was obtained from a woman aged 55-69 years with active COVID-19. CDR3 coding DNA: TGTGCCAGCAGCTTCAGGGGAGGGCAAGAGACCCAGTACTTC. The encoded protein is CASSFRGGQETQYF. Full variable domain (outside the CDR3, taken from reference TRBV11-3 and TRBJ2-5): EAGVVQSPRYKIIEKKQPVAFWCNPISGHNTLYWYLQNLGQGPELLIRYENEEAVDDSQLPKDRFSAERLKGVDSTLKIQPAELGDSAVYLCASSFRGGQETQYFGPGTRLLVL.